This T cell receptor (beta chain) was found in a study of blood T cell repertoires in COVID-19 (dated by TCRdb to 2019 to 2021). A note on the overall study: Samples covering the acute and convalescent phases of COVID-19 were provided by collaborators in the United States, Italy and Spain. The prospective study material was composed of cDNA or gDNA derived from T cells, B-cell-depleted T cells, or PBMCs. Subjects who had been exposed to COVID-19, were actively infected with it, or had recovered from it provided the deeply sampled blood TCRbeta repertoires that made up the dataset. The repertoires were released in a freely available public database intended as a resource for research on the immune response to SARS-CoV-2. The samples were drawn from the first 160 participants of the ongoing ImmuneRACE study and from 1,254 subjects provided by 6 global collaborators. The sample metadata nearly always contained a de-identified subject ID, COVID-19 status, age in years and sex. Where available, HLA class I and class II types were obtained from metadata supplied by the sample provider rather than from assay-based typing. Study-wide conclusions, independent of this receptor: The amount of clinical and demographic metadata varied by source and participant and was provided uncurated.

Each collaborating institution followed its own protocols to collect whole blood in K2EDTA tubes. For TCRbeta analysis, collaborators shipped samples in one of three forms: frozen whole blood, isolated PBMCs, or DNA extracted from either of those sample types. The immunoSEQ Assay, a bias-controlled multiplex PCR, was used to amplify TCRbeta CDR3 regions from genomic DNA. The study's processing was this. The number of nucleated cells in each sample was estimated by amplification of reference gene primers within the assay. To quantify the absolute abundance of each unique TCRbeta CDR3 rearrangement, sequence reads were collapsed and filtered. Productive Simpson clonality was computed per sample as the square root of Simpson's diversity index over productive rearrangements. TCRdb provides this immuneACCESS table in a form limited to in-frame rearrangements. Some clones are lacking; in checked studies, under half of them reflect an unresolved V gene, and why the rest are absent is not known. V and J calls and clone size are those listed in that table; D and trimming were worked out from the DNA. This sample holds approximately 210,000 clones; approximately 90% were observed only once. 4% to 6% of the sample rests with the top ten.

Turning to this clone: Its cognate antigen has yet to be identified. Base qualities are not recorded, but no much larger clone differs from it by a single base.

At the junction V is shortened by 4 bases and J by 2 bases; bases outside the gene matches: 8. The CDR1 and CDR2 encoded by the germline V gene are SGHDT and YYEEEE. The cysteine opens and the phenylalanine closes a CDR3 of 16 amino acids. Only the CDR3 portion is preserved as DNA: 48 bases, with reading frame beginning at the first base. Specimen: peripheral blood. The sequence was obtained from a woman aged 40 to 50 with acute or convalescent COVID-19. The sequence links TRBV5-6 to TRBJ2-2; 7 bases in between match TRBD1. The CDR3 protein sequence reads: CASSQTGVYNTGELFF. DNA sequence: TGTGCCAGCAGCCAAACAGGGGTATACAACACCGGGGAGCTGTTTTTT. Extended through the reference TRBV5-6 and TRBJ2-2 proteins, this CDR3 yields the full variable domain: DAGVTQSPTHLIKTRGQQVTLRCSPKSGHDTVSWYQQALGQGPQFIFQYYEEEERQRGNFPDRFSGHQFPNYSSELNVNALLLGDSALYLCASSQTGVYNTGELFFGEGSRLTVL.